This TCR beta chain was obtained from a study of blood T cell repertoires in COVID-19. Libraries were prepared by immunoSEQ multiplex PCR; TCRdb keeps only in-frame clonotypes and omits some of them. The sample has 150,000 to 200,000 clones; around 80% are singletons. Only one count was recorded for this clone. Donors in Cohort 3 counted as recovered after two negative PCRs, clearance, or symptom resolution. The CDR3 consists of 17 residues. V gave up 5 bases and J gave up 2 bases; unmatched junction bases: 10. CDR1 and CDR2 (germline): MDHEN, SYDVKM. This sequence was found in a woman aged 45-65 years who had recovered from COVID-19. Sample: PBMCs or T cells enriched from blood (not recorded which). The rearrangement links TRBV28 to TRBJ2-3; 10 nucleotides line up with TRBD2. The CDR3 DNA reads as TGTGCCAGCAGTGCCCTTCCAGCGGGAGGGCCCACAGATACGCAGTATTTT. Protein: CASSALPAGGPTDTQYF. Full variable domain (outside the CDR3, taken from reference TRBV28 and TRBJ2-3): DVKVTQSSRYLVKRTGEKVFLECVQDMDHENMFWYRQDPGLGLRLIYFSYDVKMKEKGDIPEGYSVSREKKERFSLILESASTNQTSMYLCASSALPAGGPTDTQYFGPGTRLTVL.